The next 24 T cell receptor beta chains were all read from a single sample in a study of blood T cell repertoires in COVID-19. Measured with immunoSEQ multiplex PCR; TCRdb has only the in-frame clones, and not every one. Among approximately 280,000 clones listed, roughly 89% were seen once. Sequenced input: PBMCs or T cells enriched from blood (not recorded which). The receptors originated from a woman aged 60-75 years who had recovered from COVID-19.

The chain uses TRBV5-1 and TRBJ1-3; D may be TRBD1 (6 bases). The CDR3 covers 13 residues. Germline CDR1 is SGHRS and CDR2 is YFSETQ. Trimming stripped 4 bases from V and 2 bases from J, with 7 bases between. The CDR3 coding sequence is TGCGCCAGCAGCGGGGGCGCTGGAAACACCATATATTTT. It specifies CASSGGAGNTIYF. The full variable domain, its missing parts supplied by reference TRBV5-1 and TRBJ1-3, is KAGVTQTPRYLIKTRGQQVTLSCSPISGHRSVSWYQQTPGQGLQFLFEYFSETQRNKGNFPGRFSGRQFSNSRSEMNVSTLELGDSALYLCASSGGAGNTIYFGEGSWLTVV.

The CDR3 nucleotides are TGTGCCAGCAGCTTTGGACTAGCCGCCTACGAGCAGTACTTC. This codes for CASSFGLAAYEQYF. J is TRBJ2-7 and V is TRBV5-4; 8 nucleotides align to TRBD2. Germline V gene sequence: CDR1 SGHNT, CDR2 YYREEE (reference sequence). V was clipped by 2 bases and J by 2 bases; unmatched bases: 3. CDR3 size: 14 residues.

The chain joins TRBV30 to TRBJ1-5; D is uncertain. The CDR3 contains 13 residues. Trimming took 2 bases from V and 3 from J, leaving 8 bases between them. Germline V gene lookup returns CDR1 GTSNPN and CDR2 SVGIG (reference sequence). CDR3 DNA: TGTGCCTGGAGTTCTGCCTACAATCAGCCCCAGCATTTT. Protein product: CAWSSAYNQPQHF.

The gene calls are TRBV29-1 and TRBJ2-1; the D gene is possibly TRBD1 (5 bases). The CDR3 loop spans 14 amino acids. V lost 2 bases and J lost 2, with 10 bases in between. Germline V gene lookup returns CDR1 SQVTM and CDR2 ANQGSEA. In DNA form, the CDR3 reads TGCAGCGTTGAAAGGCAGGGCACCTACAATGAGCAGTTCTTC. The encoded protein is CSVERQGTYNEQFF.

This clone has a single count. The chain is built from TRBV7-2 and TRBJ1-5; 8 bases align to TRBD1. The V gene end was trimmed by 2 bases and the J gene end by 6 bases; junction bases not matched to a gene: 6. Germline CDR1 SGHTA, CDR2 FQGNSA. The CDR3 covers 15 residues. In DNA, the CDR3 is TGTGCCAGCAGCTTACAGGGGGCCCTAGCTCAGCCCCAGCATTTT. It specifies CASSLQGALAQPQHF. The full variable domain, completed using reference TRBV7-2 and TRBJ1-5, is GAGVSQSPSNKVTEKGKDVELRCDPISGHTALYWYRQSLGQGLEFLIYFQGNSAPDKSGLPSDRFSAERTGGSVSTLTIQRTQQEDSAVYLCASSLQGALAQPQHFGDGTRLSIL.

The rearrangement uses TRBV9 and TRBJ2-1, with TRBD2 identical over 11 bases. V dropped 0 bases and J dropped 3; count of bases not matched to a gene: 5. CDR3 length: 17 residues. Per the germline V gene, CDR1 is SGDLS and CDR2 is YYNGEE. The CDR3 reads CASSVGTSGGNYNEQFF. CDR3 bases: TGTGCCAGCAGCGTAGGCACTAGCGGGGGAAACTACAATGAGCAGTTCTTC.

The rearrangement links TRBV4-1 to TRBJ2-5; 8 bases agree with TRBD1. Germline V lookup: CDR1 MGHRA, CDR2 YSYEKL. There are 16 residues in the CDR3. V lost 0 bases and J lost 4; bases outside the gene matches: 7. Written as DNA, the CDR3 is TGCGCCAGCAGCCAAGATGACGGACAGGGCCGAGAGACCCAGTACTTC. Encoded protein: CASSQDDGQGRETQYF.

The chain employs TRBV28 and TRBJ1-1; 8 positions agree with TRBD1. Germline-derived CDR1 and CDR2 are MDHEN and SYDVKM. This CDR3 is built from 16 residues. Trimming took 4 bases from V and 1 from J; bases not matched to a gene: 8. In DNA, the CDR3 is TGTGCCAGCAGTTCACCAGCCGGGACAGGGAACACTGAAGCTTTCTTT. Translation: CASSSPAGTGNTEAFF.

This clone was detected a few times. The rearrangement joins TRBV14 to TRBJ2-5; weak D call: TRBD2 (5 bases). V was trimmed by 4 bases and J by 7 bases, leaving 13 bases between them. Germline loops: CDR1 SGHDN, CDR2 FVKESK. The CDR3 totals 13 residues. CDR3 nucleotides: TGTGCCAGCAGCCTTGCTAGCCCGGGGACCCAGTACTTC. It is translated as CASSLASPGTQYF.

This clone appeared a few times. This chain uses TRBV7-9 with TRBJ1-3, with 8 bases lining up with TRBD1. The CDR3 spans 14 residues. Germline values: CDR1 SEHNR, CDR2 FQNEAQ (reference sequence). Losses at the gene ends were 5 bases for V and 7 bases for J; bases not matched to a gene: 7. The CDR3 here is CASSGMTGANTIYF. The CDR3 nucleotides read TGTGCCAGCAGCGGTATGACAGGGGCTAACACCATATATTTT.

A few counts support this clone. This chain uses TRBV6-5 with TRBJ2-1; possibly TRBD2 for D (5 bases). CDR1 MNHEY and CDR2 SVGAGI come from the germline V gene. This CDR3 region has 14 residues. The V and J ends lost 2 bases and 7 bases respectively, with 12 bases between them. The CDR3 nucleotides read TGTGCCAGCAGTTACGGGAGTACGTGGAATGAGCAGTTCTTC. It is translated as CASSYGSTWNEQFF.

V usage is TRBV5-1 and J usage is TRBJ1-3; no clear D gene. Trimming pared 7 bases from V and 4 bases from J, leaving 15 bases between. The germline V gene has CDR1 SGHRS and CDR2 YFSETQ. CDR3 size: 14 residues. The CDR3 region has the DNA TGCGCCAGCCGATCCGGAGGGCTAGGAAACACCATATATTTT. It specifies CASRSGGLGNTIYF.

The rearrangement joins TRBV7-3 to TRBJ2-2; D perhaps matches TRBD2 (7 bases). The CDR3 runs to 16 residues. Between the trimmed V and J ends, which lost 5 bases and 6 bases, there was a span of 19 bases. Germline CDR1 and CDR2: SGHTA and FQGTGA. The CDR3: CASSPRPGGGPGELFF. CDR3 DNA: TGTGCCAGCAGCCCCAGACCTGGGGGGGGCCCCGGGGAGCTGTTTTTT.

CDR3 region: CASSDSAGNGELFF. For the CDR3, the DNA is TGTGCCAGCAGTGACTCCGCGGGGAACGGGGAGCTGTTTTTT. The J gene is TRBJ2-2, the V gene TRBV6-4; tentatively, D is TRBD2 (6 bases). Germline lookup yields CDR1 MRHNA and CDR2 SNTAGT. Trimming left V 0 bases short and J 7 bases short, with 9 bases between. The CDR3 is made up of 14 amino acids.

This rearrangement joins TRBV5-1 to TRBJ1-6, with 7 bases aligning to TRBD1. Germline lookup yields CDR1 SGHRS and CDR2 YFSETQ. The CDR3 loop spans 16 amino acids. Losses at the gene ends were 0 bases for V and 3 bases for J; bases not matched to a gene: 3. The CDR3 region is CASSLAGGGYNSPLHF. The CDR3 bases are TGCGCCAGCAGCTTGGCAGGGGGTGGCTATAATTCACCCCTCCACTTT.

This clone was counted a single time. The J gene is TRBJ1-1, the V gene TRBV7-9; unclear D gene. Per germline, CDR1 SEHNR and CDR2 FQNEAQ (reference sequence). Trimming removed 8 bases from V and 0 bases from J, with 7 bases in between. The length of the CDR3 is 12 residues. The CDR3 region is CASGRVNTEAFF. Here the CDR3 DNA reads TGTGCCAGCGGGAGAGTGAACACTGAAGCTTTCTTT.

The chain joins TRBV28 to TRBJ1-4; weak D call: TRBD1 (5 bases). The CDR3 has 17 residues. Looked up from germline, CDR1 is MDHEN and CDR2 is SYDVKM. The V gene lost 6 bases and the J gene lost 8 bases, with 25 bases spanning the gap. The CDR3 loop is CASSVFFVGPTGEKLFF. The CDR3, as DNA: TGTGCCAGCAGCGTCTTCTTCGTCGGGCCAACAGGAGAAAAACTGTTTTTT.

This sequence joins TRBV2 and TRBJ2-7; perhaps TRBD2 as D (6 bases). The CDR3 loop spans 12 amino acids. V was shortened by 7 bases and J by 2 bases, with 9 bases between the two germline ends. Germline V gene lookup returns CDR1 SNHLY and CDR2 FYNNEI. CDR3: CASMRGTYEQYF. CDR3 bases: TGTGCCAGCATGCGGGGAACCTACGAGCAGTACTTC.

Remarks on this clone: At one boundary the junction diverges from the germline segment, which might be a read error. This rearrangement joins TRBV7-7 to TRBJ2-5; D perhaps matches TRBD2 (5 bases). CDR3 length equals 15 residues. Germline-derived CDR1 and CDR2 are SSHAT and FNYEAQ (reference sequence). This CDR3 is CASSLRPSRQETQYF. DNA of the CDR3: TGTGCTAGCAGCTTACGGCCTAGCCGCCAAGAGACCCAGTACTTC.

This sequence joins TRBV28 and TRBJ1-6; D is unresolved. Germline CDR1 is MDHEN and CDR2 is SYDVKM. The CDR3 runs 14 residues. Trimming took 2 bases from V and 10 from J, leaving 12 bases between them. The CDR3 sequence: CASSLGQVPSPLHF. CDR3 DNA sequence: TGTGCCAGCAGTTTAGGGCAGGTCCCGTCACCCCTCCACTTT.

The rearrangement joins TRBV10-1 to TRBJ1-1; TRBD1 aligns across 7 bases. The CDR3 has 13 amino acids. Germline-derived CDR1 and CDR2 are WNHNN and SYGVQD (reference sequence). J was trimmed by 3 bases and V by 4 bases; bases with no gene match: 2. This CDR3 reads CASSGQGYTEAFF. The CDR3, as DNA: TGCGCCAGCAGTGGACAGGGTTACACTGAAGCTTTCTTT.

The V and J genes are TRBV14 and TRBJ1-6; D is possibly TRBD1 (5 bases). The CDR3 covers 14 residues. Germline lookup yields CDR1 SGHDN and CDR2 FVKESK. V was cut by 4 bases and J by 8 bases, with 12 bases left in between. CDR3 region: CASSLSGTYSPLHF. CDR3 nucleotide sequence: TGTGCCAGCAGCCTATCCGGGACTTATTCACCCCTCCACTTT.

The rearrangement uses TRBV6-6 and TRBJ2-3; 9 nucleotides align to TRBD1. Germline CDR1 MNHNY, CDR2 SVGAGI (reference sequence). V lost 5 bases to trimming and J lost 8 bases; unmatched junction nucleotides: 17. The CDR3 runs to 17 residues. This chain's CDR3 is CASSPQPGQGREGTQYF. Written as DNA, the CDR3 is TGTGCCAGCAGTCCCCAACCGGGACAGGGAAGGGAGGGTACGCAGTATTTT.

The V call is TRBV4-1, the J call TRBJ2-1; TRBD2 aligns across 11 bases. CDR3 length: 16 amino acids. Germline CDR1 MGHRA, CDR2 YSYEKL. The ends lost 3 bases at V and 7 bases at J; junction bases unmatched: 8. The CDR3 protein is CASSQILAGGRNEQFF. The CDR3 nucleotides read TGCGCCAGCAGCCAGATCTTAGCGGGGGGGCGGAATGAGCAGTTCTTC.